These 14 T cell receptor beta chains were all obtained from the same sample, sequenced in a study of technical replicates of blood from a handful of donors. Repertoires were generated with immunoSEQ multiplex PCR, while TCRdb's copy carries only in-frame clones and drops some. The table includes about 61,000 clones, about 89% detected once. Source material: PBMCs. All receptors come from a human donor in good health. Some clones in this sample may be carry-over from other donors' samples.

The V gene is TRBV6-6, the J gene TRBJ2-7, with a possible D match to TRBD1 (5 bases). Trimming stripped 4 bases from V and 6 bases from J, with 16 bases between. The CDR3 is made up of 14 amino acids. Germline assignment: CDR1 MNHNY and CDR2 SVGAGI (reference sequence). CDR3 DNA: TGTGCCAGCAGTTGGGCCAGGGTCCGGACCGAGCAGTACTTC. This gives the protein CASSWARVRTEQYF.

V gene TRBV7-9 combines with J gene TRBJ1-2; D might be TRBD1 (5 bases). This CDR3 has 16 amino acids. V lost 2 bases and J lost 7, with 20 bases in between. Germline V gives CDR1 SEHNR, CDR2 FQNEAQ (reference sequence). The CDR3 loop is CASSLIQAINKAGYTF. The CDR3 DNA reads TGTGCCAGCAGCTTAATACAGGCGATCAATAAAGCTGGCTACACCTTC.

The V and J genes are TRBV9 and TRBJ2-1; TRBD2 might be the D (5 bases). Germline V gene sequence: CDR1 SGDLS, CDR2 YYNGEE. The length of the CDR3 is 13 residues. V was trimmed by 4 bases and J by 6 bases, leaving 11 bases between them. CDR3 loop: CASSLGLPNEQFF. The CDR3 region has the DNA TGTGCCAGCAGCCTAGGACTGCCCAATGAGCAGTTCTTC.

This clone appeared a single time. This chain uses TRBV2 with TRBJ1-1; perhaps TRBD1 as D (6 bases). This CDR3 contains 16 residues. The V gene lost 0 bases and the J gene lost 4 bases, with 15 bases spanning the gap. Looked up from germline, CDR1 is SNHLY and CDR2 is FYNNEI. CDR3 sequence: CASSEALGGARTEAFF. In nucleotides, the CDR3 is TGTGCCAGCAGTGAAGCGCTTGGGGGGGCGCGCACTGAAGCTTTCTTT.

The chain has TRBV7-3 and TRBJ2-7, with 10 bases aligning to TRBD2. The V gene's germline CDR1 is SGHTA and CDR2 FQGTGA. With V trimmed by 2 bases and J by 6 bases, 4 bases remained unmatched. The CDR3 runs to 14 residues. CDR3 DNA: TGTGCCAGCAGCTTACTAGCGGGAGTAGGCGAGCAGTACTTC. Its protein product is CASSLLAGVGEQYF. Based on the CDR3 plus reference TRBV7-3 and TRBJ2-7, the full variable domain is GAGVSQTPSNKVTEKGKYVELRCDPISGHTALYWYRQSLGQGPEFLIYFQGTGAADDSGLPNDRFFAVRPEGSVSTLKIQRTERGDSAVYLCASSLLAGVGEQYFGPGTRLTVT.

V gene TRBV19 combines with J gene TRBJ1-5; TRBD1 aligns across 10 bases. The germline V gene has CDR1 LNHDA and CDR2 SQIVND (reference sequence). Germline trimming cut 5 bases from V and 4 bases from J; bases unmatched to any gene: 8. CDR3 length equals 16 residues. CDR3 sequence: CASSAGQGISNQPQHF. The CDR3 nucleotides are TGTGCCAGTAGTGCGGGACAGGGGATTTCAAATCAGCCCCAGCATTTT. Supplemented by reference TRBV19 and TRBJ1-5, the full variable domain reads DGGITQSPKYLFRKEGQNVTLSCEQNLNHDAMYWYRQDPGQGLRLIYYSQIVNDFQKGDIAEGYSVSREKKESFPLTVTSAQKNPTAFYLCASSAGQGISNQPQHFGDGTRLSIL.

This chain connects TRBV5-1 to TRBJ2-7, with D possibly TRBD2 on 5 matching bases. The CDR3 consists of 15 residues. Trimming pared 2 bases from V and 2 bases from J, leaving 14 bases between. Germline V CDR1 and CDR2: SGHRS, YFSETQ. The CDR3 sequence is CASSFVGAPTYEQYF. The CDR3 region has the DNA TGCGCCAGCAGCTTCGTGGGAGCGCCTACCTACGAGCAGTACTTC.

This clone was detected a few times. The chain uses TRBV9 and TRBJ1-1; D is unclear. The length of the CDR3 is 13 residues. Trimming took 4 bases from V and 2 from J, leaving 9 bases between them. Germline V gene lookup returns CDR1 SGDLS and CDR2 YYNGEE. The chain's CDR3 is CASSFTTNTEAFF. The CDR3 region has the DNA TGTGCCAGCAGCTTTACTACTAACACTGAAGCTTTCTTT.

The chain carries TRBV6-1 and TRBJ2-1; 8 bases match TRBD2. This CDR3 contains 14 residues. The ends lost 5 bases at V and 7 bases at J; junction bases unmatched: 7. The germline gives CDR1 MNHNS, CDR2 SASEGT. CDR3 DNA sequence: TGTGCCAGCAGTTTCGGGGGGGGCCGAAATGAGCAGTTCTTC. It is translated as CASSFGGGRNEQFF.

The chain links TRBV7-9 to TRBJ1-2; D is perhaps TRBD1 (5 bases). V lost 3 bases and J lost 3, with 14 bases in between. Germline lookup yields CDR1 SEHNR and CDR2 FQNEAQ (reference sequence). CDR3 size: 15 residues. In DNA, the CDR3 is TGTGCCAGCAGCTTTTTGGCGGGGGGGGACTATGGCTACACCTTC. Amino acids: CASSFLAGGDYGYTF.

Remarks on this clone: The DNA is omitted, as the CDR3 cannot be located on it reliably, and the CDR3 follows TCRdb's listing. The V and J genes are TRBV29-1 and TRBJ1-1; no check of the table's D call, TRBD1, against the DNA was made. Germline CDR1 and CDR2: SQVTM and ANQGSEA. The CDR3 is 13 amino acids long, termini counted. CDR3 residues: CSVAKGTGLVSFF.

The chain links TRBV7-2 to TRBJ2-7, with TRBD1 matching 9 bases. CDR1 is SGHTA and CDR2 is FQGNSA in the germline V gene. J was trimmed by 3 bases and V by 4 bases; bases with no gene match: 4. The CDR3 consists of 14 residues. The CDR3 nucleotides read TGTGCCAGCAGCTCCGGACAGGGGTACTACGAGCAGTACTTC. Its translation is CASSSGQGYYEQYF.

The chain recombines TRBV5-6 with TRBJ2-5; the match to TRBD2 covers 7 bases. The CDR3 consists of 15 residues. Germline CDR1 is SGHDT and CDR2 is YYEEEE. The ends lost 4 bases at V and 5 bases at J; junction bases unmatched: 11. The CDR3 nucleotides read TGTGCCAGCAGCCCCCTAACGGGGGGTGGGGAGACCCAGTACTTC. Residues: CASSPLTGGGETQYF.

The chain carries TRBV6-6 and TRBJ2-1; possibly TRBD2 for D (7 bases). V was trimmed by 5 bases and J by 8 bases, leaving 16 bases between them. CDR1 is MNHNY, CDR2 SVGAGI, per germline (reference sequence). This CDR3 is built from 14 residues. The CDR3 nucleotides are TGTGCCAGCAGTCCTGGGGGGGCCTTAGATGAGCAGTTCTTC. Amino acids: CASSPGGALDEQFF.